Shown below are 2 T cell receptor beta chains from a single sample sequenced in a study of blood T cell repertoires in COVID-19. Here immunoSEQ multiplex PCR was the method, and the copy in TCRdb shows in-frame clones only, minus some. The sample carries about 260,000 clones, approximately 87% recorded once. Source material: peripheral blood. The receptors here all came from a woman aged 35 to 49 who had recovered from COVID-19.

The chain recombines TRBV2 with TRBJ2-1, with 11 nucleotides matching TRBD2. Trimming at V came to 7 bases and at J to 2 bases, leaving 4 bases not matched to a gene. This CDR3 has 15 residues. Germline assignment: CDR1 SNHLY and CDR2 FYNNEI. Here the CDR3 reads CASTGLAEPYNEQFF. CDR3 DNA sequence: TGTGCCAGCACGGGACTAGCGGAGCCCTACAATGAGCAGTTCTTC.

This clone was found once. This chain connects TRBV20-1 to TRBJ2-5, with TRBD2 matching over 7 bases. The CDR3 totals 13 residues. CDR1 and CDR2 from the germline V gene are DFQATT and SNEGSKA (reference sequence). The junction had 6 bases not matched to a gene; V was cut back by 3 bases and J by 5 bases. The CDR3 loop reads CSASWGGRETQYF. CDR3 DNA: TGCAGTGCTAGTTGGGGAGGGAGGGAGACCCAGTACTTC.